A few counts support the clone carrying this T cell receptor beta chain. This record comes from a study of OX40 agonist ivuxolimab in advanced cancers. Looked up from germline, CDR1 is MNHEY and CDR2 is SVGAGI. The CDR3 contains 15 residues. After removal of 7 bases from V and 8 bases from J, the junction contained 11 bases not matched to a gene. Method: immunoSEQ multiplex PCR; TCRdb's copy keeps in-frame clones and lacks some. Among some 39,000 clones listed, around 87% were seen once. The clonotype comes from an adult with an advanced solid tumor such as melanoma, head and neck, liver or kidney cancer. This specimen consisted of CD4+ or CD8+ T cells sorted from blood, obtained in a trial of the OX40 agonist ivuxolimab. The J gene is TRBJ1-6, the V gene TRBV6-5; 7 nucleotides match TRBD1. In nucleotides, the CDR3 is TGTGCCAGCAACTCCTTCCGGGACAGTCATTCACCCCTCCACTTT. Its translation is CASNSFRDSHSPLHF.